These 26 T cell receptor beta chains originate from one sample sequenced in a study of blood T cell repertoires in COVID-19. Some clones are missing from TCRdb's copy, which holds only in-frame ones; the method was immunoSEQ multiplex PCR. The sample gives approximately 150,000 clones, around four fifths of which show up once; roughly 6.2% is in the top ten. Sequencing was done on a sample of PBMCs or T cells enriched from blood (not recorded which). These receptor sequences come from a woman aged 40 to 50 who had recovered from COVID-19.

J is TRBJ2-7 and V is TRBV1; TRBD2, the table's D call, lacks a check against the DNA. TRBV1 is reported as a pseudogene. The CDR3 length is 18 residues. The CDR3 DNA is TGCACCAGCAGCAAACCTGCCGGGGGAGCCCCTTTTTCCTACGAGCAGTACTTC. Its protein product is CTSSKPAGGAPFSYEQYF.

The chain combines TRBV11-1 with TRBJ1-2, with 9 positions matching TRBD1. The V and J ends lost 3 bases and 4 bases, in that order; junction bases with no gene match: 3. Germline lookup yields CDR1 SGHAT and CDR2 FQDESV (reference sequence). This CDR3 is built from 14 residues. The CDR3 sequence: CASSFPDRGYGYTF. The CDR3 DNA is TGTGCCAGCAGCTTCCCGGACAGGGGCTATGGCTACACCTTC.

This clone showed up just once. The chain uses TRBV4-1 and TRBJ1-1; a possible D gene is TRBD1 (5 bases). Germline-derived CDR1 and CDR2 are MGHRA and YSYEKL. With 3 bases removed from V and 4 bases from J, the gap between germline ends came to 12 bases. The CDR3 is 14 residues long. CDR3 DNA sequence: TGCGCCAGCAGCCAGGGAGGGGACTTCACTGAAGCTTTCTTT. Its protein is CASSQGGDFTEAFF.

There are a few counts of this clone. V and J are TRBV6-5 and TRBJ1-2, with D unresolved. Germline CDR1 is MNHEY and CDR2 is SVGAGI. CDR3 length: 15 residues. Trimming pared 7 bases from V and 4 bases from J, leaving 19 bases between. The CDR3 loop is CASTPDAGTTYGYTF. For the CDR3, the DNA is TGTGCCAGCACCCCCGACGCAGGAACAACCTATGGCTACACCTTC.

In nucleotides, the CDR3 is TGTGCCTGGATGAACCGGGACAGGTCCTACGAGCAGTACTTC. This sequence encodes CAWMNRDRSYEQYF. V gene TRBV30 combines with J gene TRBJ2-7, with 8 bases that match TRBD1. Trimming took 4 bases from V and 1 from J; bases not matched to a gene: 6. The germline CDR1 and CDR2 sequences are GTSNPN and SVGIG (reference sequence). The CDR3 has 14 amino acids.

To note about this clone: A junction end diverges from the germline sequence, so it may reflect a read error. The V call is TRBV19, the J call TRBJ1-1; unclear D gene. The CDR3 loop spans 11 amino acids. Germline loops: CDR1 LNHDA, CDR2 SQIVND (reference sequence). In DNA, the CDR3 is TGTGCCAGTAGTATAGGTGGCGAGACTTACTTT. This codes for CASSIGGETYF.

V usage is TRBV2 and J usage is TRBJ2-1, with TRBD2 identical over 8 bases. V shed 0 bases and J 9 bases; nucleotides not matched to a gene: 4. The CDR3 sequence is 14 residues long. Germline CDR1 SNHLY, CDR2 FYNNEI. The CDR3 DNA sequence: TGTGCCAGCAGTGAAGCCCGGGGGGGCGGTGAGCAGTTCTTC. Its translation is CASSEARGGGEQFF.

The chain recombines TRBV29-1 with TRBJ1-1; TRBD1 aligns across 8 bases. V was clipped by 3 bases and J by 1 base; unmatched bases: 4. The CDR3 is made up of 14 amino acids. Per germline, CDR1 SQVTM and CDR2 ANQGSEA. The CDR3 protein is CSVDGGQANTEAFF. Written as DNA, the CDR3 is TGCAGCGTTGACGGGGGACAGGCGAACACTGAAGCTTTCTTT.

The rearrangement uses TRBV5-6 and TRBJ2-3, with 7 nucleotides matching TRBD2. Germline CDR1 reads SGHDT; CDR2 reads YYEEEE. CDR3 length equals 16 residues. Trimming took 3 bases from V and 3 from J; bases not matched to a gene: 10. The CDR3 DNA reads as TGTGCCAGCAGCTCCTTAGGACTAGGCGCAACAGATACGCAGTATTTT. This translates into CASSSLGLGATDTQYF. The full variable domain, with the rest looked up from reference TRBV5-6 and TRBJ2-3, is DAGVTQSPTHLIKTRGQQVTLRCSPKSGHDTVSWYQQALGQGPQFIFQYYEEEERQRGNFPDRFSGHQFPNYSSELNVNALLLGDSALYLCASSSLGLGATDTQYFGPGTRLTVL.

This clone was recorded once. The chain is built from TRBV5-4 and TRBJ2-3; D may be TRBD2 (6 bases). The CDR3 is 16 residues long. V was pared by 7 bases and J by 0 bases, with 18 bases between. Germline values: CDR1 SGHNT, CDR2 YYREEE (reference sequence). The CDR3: CASWRGGTSSTDTQYF. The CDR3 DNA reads TGTGCCAGCTGGCGTGGCGGGACTTCAAGCACAGATACGCAGTATTTT.

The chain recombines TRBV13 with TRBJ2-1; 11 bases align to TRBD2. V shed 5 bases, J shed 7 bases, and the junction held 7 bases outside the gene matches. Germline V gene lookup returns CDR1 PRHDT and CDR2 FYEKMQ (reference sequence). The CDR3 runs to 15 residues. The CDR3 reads CASSPTSGTLNEQFF. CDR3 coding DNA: TGTGCCAGCAGCCCGACTAGCGGGACTTTGAATGAGCAGTTCTTC.

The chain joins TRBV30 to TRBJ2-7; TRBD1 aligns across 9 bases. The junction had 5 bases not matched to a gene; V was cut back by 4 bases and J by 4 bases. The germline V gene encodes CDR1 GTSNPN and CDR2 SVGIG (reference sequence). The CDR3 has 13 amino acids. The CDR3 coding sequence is TGTGCCTGGACTCGGGACAGGGTTTACGAGCAGTACTTC. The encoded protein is CAWTRDRVYEQYF.

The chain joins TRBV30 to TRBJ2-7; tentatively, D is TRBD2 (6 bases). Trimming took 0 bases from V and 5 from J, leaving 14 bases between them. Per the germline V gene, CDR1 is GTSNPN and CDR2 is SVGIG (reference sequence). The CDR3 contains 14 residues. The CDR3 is CAWSVPGDGDEQYF. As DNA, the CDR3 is TGTGCCTGGAGTGTACCGGGGGACGGGGACGAGCAGTACTTC.

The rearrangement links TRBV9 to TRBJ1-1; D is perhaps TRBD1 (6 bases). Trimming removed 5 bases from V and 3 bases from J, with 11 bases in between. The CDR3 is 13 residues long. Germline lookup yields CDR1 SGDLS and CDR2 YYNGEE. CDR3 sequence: CASSAQGDTEAFF. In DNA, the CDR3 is TGTGCCAGCAGTGCACAGGGAGACACTGAAGCTTTCTTT. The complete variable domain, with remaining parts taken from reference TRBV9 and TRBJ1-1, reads DSGVTQTPKHLITATGQRVTLRCSPRSGDLSVYWYQQSLDQGLQFLIQYYNGEERAKGNILERFSAQQFPDLHSELNLSSLELGDSALYFCASSAQGDTEAFFGQGTRLTVV.

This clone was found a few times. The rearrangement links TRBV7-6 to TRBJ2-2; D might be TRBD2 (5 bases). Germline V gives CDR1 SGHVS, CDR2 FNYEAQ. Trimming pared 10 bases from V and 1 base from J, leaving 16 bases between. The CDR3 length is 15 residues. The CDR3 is CAIPKGSGNTGELFF. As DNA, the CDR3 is TGTGCCATTCCAAAGGGCAGCGGGAACACCGGGGAGCTGTTTTTT.

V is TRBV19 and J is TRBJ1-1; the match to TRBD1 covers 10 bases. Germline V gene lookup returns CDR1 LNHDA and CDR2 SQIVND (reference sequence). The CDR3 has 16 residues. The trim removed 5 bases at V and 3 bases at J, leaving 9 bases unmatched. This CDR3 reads CASSLRDRGHHTEAFF. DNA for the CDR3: TGTGCCAGTAGTCTCCGGGACAGGGGCCATCACACTGAAGCTTTCTTT. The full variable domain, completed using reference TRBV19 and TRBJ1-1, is DGGITQSPKYLFRKEGQNVTLSCEQNLNHDAMYWYRQDPGQGLRLIYYSQIVNDFQKGDIAEGYSVSREKKESFPLTVTSAQKNPTAFYLCASSLRDRGHHTEAFFGQGTRLTVV.

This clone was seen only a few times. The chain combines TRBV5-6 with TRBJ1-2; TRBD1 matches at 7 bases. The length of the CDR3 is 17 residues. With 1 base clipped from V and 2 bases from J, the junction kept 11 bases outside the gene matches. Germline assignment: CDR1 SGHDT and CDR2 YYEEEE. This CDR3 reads CASSLFPGGPGNYGYTF. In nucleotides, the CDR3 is TGTGCCAGCAGCTTGTTCCCAGGGGGTCCCGGGAACTATGGCTACACCTTC.

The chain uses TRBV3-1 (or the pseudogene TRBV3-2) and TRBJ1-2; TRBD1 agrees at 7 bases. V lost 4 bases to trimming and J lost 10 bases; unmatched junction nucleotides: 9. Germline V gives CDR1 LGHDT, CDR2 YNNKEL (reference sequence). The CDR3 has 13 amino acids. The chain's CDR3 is CASSPAGTVSYTF. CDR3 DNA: TGTGCCAGCAGCCCCGCCGGGACAGTCTCCTACACCTTC.

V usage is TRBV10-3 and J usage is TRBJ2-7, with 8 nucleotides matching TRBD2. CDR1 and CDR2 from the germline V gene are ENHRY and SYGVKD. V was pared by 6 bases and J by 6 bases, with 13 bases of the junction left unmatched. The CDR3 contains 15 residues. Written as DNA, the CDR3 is TGTGCCATCAGATCGACTAGCGACAACCCCTCCGAGCAGTACTTC. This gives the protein CAIRSTSDNPSEQYF.

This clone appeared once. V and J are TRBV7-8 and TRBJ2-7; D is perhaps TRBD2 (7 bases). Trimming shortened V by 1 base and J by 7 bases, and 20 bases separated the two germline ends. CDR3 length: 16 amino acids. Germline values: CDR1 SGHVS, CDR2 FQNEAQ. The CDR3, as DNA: TGTGCCAGCAGCTTAGGCGTTCGAGGGGGGGCAAGGGAGCAGTACTTC. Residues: CASSLGVRGGAREQYF.

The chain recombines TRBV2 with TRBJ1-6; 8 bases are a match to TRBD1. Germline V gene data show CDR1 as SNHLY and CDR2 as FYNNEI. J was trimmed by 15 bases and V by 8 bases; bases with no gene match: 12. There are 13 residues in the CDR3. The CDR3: CASSFPGQARLHF. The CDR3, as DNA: TGTGCCAGCTCTTTCCCGGGACAGGCCCGCCTCCACTTT.

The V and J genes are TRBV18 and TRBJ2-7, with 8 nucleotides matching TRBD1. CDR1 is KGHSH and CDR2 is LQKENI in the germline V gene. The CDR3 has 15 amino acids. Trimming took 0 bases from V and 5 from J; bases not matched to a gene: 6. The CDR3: CASSPPGQELHEQYF. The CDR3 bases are TGTGCCAGCTCACCACCGGGACAGGAACTCCACGAGCAGTACTTC. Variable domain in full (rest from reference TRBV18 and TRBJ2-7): NAGVMQNPRHLVRRRGQEARLRCSPMKGHSHVYWYRQLPEEGLKFMVYLQKENIIDESGMPKERFSAEFPKEGPSILRIQQVVRGDSAAYFCASSPPGQELHEQYFGPGTRLTVT.

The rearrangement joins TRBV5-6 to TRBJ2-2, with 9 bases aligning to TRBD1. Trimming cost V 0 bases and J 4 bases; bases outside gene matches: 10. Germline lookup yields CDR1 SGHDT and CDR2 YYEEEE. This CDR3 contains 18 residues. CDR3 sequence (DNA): TGTGCCAGCAGCTTGGCTCGGACAGGGGAATGGGGCACCGGGGAGCTGTTTTTT. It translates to CASSLARTGEWGTGELFF.

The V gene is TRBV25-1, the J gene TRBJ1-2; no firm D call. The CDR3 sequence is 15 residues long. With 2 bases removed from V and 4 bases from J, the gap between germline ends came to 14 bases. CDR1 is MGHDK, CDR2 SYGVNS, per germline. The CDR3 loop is CASSELRSGSYGYTF. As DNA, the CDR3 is TGTGCCAGCAGTGAACTTAGGTCGGGGAGCTATGGCTACACCTTC.

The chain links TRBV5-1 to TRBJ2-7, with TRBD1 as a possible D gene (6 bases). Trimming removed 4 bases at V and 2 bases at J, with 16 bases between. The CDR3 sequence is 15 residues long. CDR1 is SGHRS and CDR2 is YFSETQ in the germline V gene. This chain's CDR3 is CASSPRTGITYEQYF. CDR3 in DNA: TGCGCCAGCAGCCCCAGAACAGGGATTACCTACGAGCAGTACTTC.

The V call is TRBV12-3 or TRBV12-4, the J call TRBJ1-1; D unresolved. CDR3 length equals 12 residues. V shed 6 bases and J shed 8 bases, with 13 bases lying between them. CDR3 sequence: CASRPLLQEAFF. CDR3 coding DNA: TGTGCCAGCAGACCCCTTTTGCAGGAAGCTTTCTTT.